A single T cell receptor beta chain is shown here with its context. This sample was included in a study of blood T cell repertoires in COVID-19. Study summary: COVID-19 samples collected from the United States, Italy and Spain covered acute and convalescent phases.

Cohort allocation depended upon clinical history that participants reported. Cohort 3 donors counted as recovered after two negative PCRs, clearance, or resolved symptoms. Germline loops: CDR1 SGHNT, CDR2 YYREEE (reference sequence). Trimming left V 1 base short and J 5 bases short, with 10 bases between. The CDR3 has 14 residues. Authors' methods: Nucleated cell number was recorded as an estimate derived from reference gene primer amplification. The data were produced by immunoSEQ multiplex PCR, yet TCRdb's version contains in-frame clones alone and is incomplete. That table is the source of V, J and clone size, and D and trimming were worked out from the DNA. The repertoire has some 530,000 clones, around 85% of them found once; the top ten carry roughly 8%.

Sequenced: PBMCs or T cells enriched from blood (not recorded which). This sequence originates from a woman aged 60 to 75 who had recovered from COVID-19. J is TRBJ1-5 and V is TRBV5-4, with D perhaps TRBD1 (5 bases). The CDR3 bases are TGTGCCAGCAGCTTGAGGAGGGGTGATCAGCCCCAGCATTTT. Protein: CASSLRRGDQPQHF.